Listed below are T cell receptor beta chains from one sample, sequenced in a study of T-cell memory formation after mild COVID-19. MiXCR, applied by TCRdb to the 5' RACE reads, yields one record per CDR3 protein. Among a few hundred thousand distinct CDR3 sequences listed, more than 15% were seen once. The specimen sequenced was PBMCs or a T cell subset sorted from them (not recorded which). The receptors were sampled from a man in his late teens or twenties who had mild COVID-19 (a few samples of this study predate the infection). Cell type and time point are not known. Both conserved end residues are part of each CDR3. D genes are given only for firm matches. Only part of the rows carry a size: once, few, many, or a class if the clone is expanded.

V gene	clone size	J gene	D gene	CDR3 length	CDR3 DNA	CDR3 protein
TRBV7-8	.	TRBJ1-5	.	12	TGTGCCAGCGGAGGGAGCAATCAGCCCCAGCATTTT	CASGGSNQPQHF
TRBV6-2/TRBV6-3	once	TRBJ1-2	.	14	TGTGCCAGCAGACCCCCCGACAGGCACTATGGCTACACCTTC	CASRPPDRHYGYTF
TRBV11-2	.	TRBJ2-5	TRBD2	15	TGTGCCAGCAGCTGGGCGGAGCGGGGCCAAGAGACCCAGTACTTC	CASSWAERGQETQYF
TRBV10-3	few	TRBJ1-6	TRBD1	16	TGTGCCATCAGTGAGTCAGGGACAGGGTTTAATTCACCCCTCCACTTT	CAISESGTGFNSPLHF
TRBV21-1	.	TRBJ2-4	.	16	TGTGCCAGCAGCAACCGGGTAGGGCGAGACAAAAACATTCAGTACTTC	CASSNRVGRDKNIQYF
TRBV5-1	many	TRBJ2-2	.	15	TGCGCCAGCAGCTTGGCAGGGTCGAACACCGGGGAGCTGTTTTTT	CASSLAGSNTGELFF
TRBV28	.	TRBJ2-1	.	11	TGTGCCAGCAGTCTGCACAATGAGCAGTTCTTC	CASSLHNEQFF
TRBV2	.	TRBJ2-3	TRBD2	13	TGTGCCAGCGGAGGGAGCGGGGTTGATACGCAGTATTTT	CASGGSGVDTQYF
TRBV4-2	many	TRBJ2-5	TRBD1	16	TGTGCCAGCAGCCAAGCAGGACAGGGGGCAAGAGAGACCCAGTACTTC	CASSQAGQGARETQYF
TRBV20-1	.	TRBJ2-3	.	13	TGCAGTGCTAGACTAGACGGGGGAGATACGCAGTATTTT	CSARLDGGDTQYF
TRBV25-1	few	TRBJ2-7	TRBD1	15	TGTGCCAGCAGTCGCTATAGACAGGGGGGCTACGAGCAGTACTTC	CASSRYRQGGYEQYF
TRBV4-2	few	TRBJ2-3	TRBD1	18	TGTGCCAGCAGCCAAGATATATTACAGGGGGGCCACACAGATACGCAGTATTTT	CASSQDILQGGHTDTQYF
TRBV12-3/TRBV12-4	.	TRBJ1-1	.	16	TGTGCCAGCAGTTTATATAGGGGTTTGGGGAACACTGAAGCTTTCTTT	CASSLYRGLGNTEAFF
TRBV7-3	many	TRBJ2-1	TRBD2	15	TGTGCCAGCAGCTTATCAGCGGGGACCTACAATGAGCAGTTCTTC	CASSLSAGTYNEQFF
TRBV29-1	few	TRBJ2-3	.	12	TGCAGCGTTGAAGGGGCACGGTATACGCAGTATTTT	CSVEGARYTQYF
TRBV6-5	few	TRBJ2-7	.	17	TGTGCCAGCAGTTACTCGGACACCTTTGGGTCCTACTACGAGCAGTACTTC	CASSYSDTFGSYYEQYF
TRBV5-1	few	TRBJ2-3	.	16	TGCGCCAGCAGCTCGGACAGAAGCACTAGCACAGATACGCAGTATTTT	CASSSDRSTSTDTQYF
TRBV4-2	.	TRBJ1-1	.	12	TGTGCCAGCCTAGCGGGGAACACTGAAGCTTTCTTT	CASLAGNTEAFF
TRBV7-2	many	TRBJ2-3	TRBD2	19	TGTGCCAGCAGCCTGCCGGGACTAGCGGGGTCCACTAGCACAGATACGCAGTATTTT	CASSLPGLAGSTSTDTQYF
TRBV19	.	TRBJ1-1	.	14	TGTGCCAGTAGTCAACAGGGATTGGGCACTGAAGCTTTCTTT	CASSQQGLGTEAFF